This T cell receptor beta chain was profiled in a study of beta chain features in type 1 diabetes. The single heparinised draw taken from each donor contained around 100 mL of blood on average. Expressed TCRB transcripts got sequenced, as all isolated RNA was reverse transcribed. TCRdb keeps only in-frame clones here, not all; method: immunoSEQ multiplex PCR. This sample has a few hundred thousand clones, with approximately 16% found just once. The table lists this clone with a few counts. The target antigen is unknown. Study-level points and caveats: When Type 1 diabetes patients were examined, their TCRB CDR3s proved moderately but significantly shorter in all four CD4+ subsets.

This CDR3 comprises 16 residues. Germline-derived CDR1 and CDR2 are MGHDK and SYGVNS. V gave up 0 bases and J gave up 4 bases; unmatched junction bases: 7. This receptor was identified in a man under 40 with type 1 diabetes. This chain connects TRBV25-1 to TRBJ2-7; 9 nucleotides align to TRBD1. The material sequenced was naive CD4+ T cells from blood. CDR3 region: CASSEYAGTGKYEQYF. Written as DNA, the CDR3 is TGTGCCAGCAGTGAATACGCCGGGACAGGGAAATACGAGCAGTACTTC.